What follows are 3 T cell receptor beta chains derived from one specimen sequenced in a study of cytomegalovirus exposure and HLA in healthy donors. Primers: 60 Vbeta forward and 13 Jbeta reverse. Here immunoSEQ multiplex PCR was the method, and the copy in TCRdb shows in-frame clones only, minus some. The sample's table shows tens of thousands of clones. The source material was PBMCs. The receptors derive from a boy aged 5-17 years in good health and CMV-seronegative.

The chain has TRBV15 and TRBJ1-4; D is undetermined. Per germline, CDR1 LNHNV and CDR2 YYDKDF (reference sequence). V was pared by 1 base and J by 7 bases, with 4 bases between. This CDR3 contains 12 residues. Here the CDR3 reads CATSRGPEKLFF. The DNA of the CDR3 is TGTGCCACCAGCAGAGGGCCTGAAAAACTGTTTTTT. Complete variable domain (other parts from reference TRBV15 and TRBJ1-4): DAMVIQNPRYQVTQFGKPVTLSCSQTLNHNVMYWYQQKSSQAPKLLFHYYDKDFNNEADTPDNFQSRRPNTSFCFLDIRSPGLGDTAMYLCATSRGPEKLFFGSGTQLSVL.

CDR3 sequence reads: CASRLVGVDTEAFF. CDR3 nucleotide sequence: TGTGCCAGCAGACTCGTCGGGGTGGACACTGAAGCTTTCTTT. The chain has TRBV7-9 and TRBJ1-1, with no clear D. CDR3 size: 14 residues. Germline values: CDR1 SEHNR, CDR2 FQNEAQ (reference sequence). The V end was cut by 6 bases, the J end by 3 bases, with 14 bases between.

The chain joins TRBV7-6 to TRBJ1-1; D is ambiguous. Germline CDR1 reads SGHVS; CDR2 reads FNYEAQ. Trimming cost V 1 base and J 1 base, with 13 bases left between them. The CDR3 has 16 amino acids. DNA of the CDR3: TGTGCCAGCAGCTTAGATCAGGTATTCCAGAACACTGAAGCTTTCTTT. Amino acids: CASSLDQVFQNTEAFF.